This TCR beta chain comes out of a study of CXCR3-negative and CXCR3-positive naive CD8 T cells. Each CD8+ T cell subset was flow-sorted in triplicate. Every sort contained 270,000 or so cells. The naive CD8+ gate required CD45RO-CCR7+CD27+CD95- phenotype. A note on this clonotype: Its antigen is undetermined.

Study-level results: TRB CDR3s of CXCR3-positive naive cells were more hydrophobic than those of CXCR3-negative naive cells. The TRBV-TRBJ usage of naive CXCR3-negative and CXCR3-positive cells was similar, but that of memory cells differed.

Germline V lookup: CDR1 MNHEY, CDR2 SVGAGI. The CDR3 sequence is 17 residues long. Libraries of TRB cDNA were made by 5' RACE and carried UMIs. TCRdb reprocessed the 5' RACE reads, with one entry per CDR3 protein and no DNA. Here the sample table reports about 150,000 distinct CDR3 sequences. The clonotype originates from a human donor in good health. Some clones in this sample may be carry-over from other donors' samples. The gene calls are TRBV6-5 and TRBJ2-1; checking the TCRdb D call of TRBD2 is not possible without DNA. Source material: naive CXCR3+ CD8+ T cells from blood. Subset specified: CD45RO-CCR7+CD27+CD95- naive CD8+ T cells expressing CXCR3 (TNR3+). The CDR3 spells CASSPSGLAGDGNEQFF.